This TCR beta chain derives from a study of cytomegalovirus exposure and HLA in healthy donors. Turning to this clone: The antigen remains unidentified.

Germline CDR1 reads SGHVS; CDR2 reads FQNEAQ. CDR3 length: 16 amino acids. The V and J ends lost 5 bases and 5 bases, in that order; junction bases with no gene match: 11. PCR employed 60 Vbeta and 13 Jbeta primers. TCRdb keeps only in-frame clones here, not all; method: immunoSEQ multiplex PCR. The repertoire holds around 150,000 clones, with roughly four fifths as singletons. Overall study results and limits: Researchers reported in a later analysis that a missense DCLRE1C variant was tied to TCR beta V- and J-gene trimming.

J is TRBJ2-1 and V is TRBV7-8, with TRBD2 matching over 8 bases. The sample consisted of PBMCs. The sequence derives from a male donor in good health and CMV-seropositive. CDR3 region: CASSPMPGGINNEQFF. The CDR3 DNA reads TGTGCCAGCAGCCCCATGCCGGGGGGGATCAACAATGAGCAGTTCTTC.